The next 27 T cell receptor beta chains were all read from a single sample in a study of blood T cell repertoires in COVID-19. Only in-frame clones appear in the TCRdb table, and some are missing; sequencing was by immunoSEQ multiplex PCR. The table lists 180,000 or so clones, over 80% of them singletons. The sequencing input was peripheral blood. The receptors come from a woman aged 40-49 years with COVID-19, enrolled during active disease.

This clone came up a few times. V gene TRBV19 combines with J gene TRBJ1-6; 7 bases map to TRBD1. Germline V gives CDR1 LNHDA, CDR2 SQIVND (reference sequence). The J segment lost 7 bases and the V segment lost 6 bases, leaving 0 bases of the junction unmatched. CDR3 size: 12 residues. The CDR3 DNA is TGTGCCAGTAGCAGGGGGAATTCACCCCTCCACTTT. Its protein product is CASSRGNSPLHF.

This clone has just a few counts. The CDR3 is CASGLADRGSNQPQHF. DNA of the CDR3: TGTGCTAGTGGTCTGGCGGACAGGGGGAGCAATCAGCCCCAGCATTTT. The J gene is TRBJ1-5, the V gene TRBV12-5; 10 nucleotides line up with TRBD1. The CDR3 has 16 amino acids. Germline CDR1 and CDR2: LGHNT and FRNRAP. V lost 5 bases, J lost 1 base, and 5 bases stayed unmatched. The entire variable domain, with the rest obtained from reference TRBV12-5 and TRBJ1-5, is as follows: DARVTQTPRHKVTEMGQEVTMRCQPILGHNTVFWYRQTMMQGLELLAYFRNRAPLDDSGMPKDRFSAEMPDATLATLKIQPSEPRDSAVYFCASGLADRGSNQPQHFGDGTRLSIL.

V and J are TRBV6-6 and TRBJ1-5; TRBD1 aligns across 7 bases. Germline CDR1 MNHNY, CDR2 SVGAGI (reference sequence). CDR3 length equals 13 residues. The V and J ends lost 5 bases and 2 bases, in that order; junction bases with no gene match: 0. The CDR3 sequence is CASSQGGNQPQHF. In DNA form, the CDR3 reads TGTGCCAGCAGTCAGGGGGGCAATCAGCCCCAGCATTTT.

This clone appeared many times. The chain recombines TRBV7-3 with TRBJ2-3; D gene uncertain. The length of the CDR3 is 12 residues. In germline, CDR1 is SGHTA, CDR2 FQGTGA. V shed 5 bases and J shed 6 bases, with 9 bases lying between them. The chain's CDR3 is CASSPTRDTQYF. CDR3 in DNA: TGTGCCAGCAGCCCGACTCGGGATACGCAGTATTTT.

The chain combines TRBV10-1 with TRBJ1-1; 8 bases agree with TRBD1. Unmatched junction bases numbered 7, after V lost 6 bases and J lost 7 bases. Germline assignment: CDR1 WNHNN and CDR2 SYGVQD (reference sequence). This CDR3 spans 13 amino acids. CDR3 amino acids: CASSVKGTGEAFF. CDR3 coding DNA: TGCGCCAGCAGCGTCAAGGGGACAGGTGAAGCTTTCTTT.

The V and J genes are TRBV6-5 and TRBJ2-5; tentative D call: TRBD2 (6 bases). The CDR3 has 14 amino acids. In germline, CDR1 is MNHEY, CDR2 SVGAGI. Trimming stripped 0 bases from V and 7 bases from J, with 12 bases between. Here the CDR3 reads CASSYSGGGATQYF. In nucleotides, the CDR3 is TGTGCCAGCAGTTACTCGGGGGGAGGTGCGACCCAGTACTTC.

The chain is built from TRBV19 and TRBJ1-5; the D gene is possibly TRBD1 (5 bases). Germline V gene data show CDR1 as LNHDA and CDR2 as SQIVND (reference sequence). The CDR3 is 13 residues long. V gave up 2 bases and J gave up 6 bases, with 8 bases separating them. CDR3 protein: CASSITTVQPQHF. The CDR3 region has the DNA TGTGCCAGTAGTATAACGACAGTTCAGCCCCAGCATTTT.

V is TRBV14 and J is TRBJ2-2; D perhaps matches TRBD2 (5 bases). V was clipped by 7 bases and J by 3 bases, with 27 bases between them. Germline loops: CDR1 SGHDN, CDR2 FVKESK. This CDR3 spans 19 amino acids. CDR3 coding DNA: TGTGCCAGCACTCCCCGAAGAGGTTCGGGGTCTTTAGACACCGGGGAGCTGTTTTTT. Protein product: CASTPRRGSGSLDTGELFF.

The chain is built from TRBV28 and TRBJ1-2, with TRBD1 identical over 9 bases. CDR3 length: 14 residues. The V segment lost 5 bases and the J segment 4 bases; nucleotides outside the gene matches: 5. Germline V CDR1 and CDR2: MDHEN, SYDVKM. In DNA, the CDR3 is TGTGCCAGCAGTCGGGCGGGACAGGGCTATGGCTACACCTTC. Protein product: CASSRAGQGYGYTF.

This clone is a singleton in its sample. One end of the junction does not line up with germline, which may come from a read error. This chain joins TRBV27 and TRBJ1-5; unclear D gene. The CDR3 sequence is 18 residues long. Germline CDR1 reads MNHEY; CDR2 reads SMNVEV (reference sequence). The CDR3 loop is CASSLSLRAGNSNQPQHF. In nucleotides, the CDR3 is TGTGCCAGCAGCTTATCTCTCCGAGCGGGGAATAGCAATCAGCCCCAGCATTTT.

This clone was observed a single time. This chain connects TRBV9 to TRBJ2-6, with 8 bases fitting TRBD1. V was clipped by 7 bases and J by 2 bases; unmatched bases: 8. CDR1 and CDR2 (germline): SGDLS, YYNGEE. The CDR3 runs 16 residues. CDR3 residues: CASGQGGFAGANVLTF. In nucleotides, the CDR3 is TGTGCCAGCGGACAGGGTGGTTTCGCTGGGGCCAACGTCCTGACTTTC.

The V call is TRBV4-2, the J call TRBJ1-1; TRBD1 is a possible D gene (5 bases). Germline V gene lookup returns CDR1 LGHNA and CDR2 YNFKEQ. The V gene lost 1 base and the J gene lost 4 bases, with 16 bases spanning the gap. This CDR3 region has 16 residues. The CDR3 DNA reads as TGTGCCAGCAGCCAAGGTTCCGGGGGGACGAGCACTGAAGCTTTCTTT. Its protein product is CASSQGSGGTSTEAFF.

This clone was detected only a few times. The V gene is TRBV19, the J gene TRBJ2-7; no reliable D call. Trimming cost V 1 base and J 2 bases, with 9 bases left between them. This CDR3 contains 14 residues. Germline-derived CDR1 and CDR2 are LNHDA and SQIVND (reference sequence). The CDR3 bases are TGTGCCAGTAGTATAGTCCCTAGGACCTACGAGCAGTACTTC. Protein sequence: CASSIVPRTYEQYF.

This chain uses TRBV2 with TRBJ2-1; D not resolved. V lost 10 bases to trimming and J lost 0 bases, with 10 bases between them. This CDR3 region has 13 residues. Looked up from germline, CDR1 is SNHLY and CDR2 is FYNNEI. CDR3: CATSSSSYNEQFF. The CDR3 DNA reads TGTGCCACATCCTCGAGCTCCTACAATGAGCAGTTCTTC.

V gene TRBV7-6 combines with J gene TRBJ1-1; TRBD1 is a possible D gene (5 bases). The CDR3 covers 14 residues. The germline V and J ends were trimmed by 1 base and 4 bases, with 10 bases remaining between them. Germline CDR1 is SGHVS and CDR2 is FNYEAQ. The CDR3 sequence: CASSLGGGVTEAFF. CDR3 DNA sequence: TGTGCCAGCAGCTTAGGGGGAGGGGTCACTGAAGCTTTCTTT. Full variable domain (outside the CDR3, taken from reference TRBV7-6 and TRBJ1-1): GAGVSQSPRYKVTKRGQDVALRCDPISGHVSLYWYRQALGQGPEFLTYFNYEAQQDKSGLPNDRFSAERPEGSISTLTIQRTEQRDSAMYRCASSLGGGVTEAFFGQGTRLTVV.

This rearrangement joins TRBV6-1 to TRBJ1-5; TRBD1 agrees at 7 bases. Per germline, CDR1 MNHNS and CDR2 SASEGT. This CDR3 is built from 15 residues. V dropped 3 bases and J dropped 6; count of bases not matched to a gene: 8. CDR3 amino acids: CASSDNTGVGQPQHF. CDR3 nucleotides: TGTGCCAGCAGTGATAACACAGGGGTAGGTCAGCCCCAGCATTTT.

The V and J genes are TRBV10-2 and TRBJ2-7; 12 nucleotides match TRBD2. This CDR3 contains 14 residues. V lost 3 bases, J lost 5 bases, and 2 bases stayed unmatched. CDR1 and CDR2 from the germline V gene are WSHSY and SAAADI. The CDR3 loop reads CASSDPSGGDEQYF. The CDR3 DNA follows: TGCGCCAGCAGTGATCCTAGCGGGGGGGACGAGCAGTACTTC.

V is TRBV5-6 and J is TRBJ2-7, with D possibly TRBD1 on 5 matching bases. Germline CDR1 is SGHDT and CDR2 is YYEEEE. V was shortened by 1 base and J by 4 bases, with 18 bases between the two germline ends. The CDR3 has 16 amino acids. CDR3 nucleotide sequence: TGTGCCAGCAGCTTGCGGTCCGGCGGCAGGACATACGAGCAGTACTTC. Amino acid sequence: CASSLRSGGRTYEQYF. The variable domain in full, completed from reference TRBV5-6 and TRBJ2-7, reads DAGVTQSPTHLIKTRGQQVTLRCSPKSGHDTVSWYQQALGQGPQFIFQYYEEEERQRGNFPDRFSGHQFPNYSSELNVNALLLGDSALYLCASSLRSGGRTYEQYFGPGTRLTVT.

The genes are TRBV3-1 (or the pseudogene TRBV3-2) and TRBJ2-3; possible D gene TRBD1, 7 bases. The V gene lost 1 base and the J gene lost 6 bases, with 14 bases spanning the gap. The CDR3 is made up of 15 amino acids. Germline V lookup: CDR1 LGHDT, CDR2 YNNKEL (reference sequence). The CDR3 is CASSQAQGGWDTQYF. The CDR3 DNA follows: TGTGCCAGCAGCCAAGCGCAGGGGGGTTGGGATACGCAGTATTTT.

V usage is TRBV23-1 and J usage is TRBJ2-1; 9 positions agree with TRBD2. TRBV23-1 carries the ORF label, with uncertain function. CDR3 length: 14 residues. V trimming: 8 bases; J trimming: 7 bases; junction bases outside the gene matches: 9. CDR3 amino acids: CASAGAGGENEQFF. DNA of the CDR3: TGCGCCAGCGCTGGGGCGGGAGGGGAGAATGAGCAGTTCTTC.

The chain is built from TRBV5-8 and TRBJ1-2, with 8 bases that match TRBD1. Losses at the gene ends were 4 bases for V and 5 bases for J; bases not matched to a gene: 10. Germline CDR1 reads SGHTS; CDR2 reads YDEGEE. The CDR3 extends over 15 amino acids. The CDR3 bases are TGTGCCAGCAGCCGCTCTTGGACAGGGATATATGGCTACACCTTC. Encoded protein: CASSRSWTGIYGYTF.

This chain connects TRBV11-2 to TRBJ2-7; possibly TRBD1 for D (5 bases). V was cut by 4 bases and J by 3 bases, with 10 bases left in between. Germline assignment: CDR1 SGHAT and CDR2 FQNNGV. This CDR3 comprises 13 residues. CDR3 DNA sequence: TGTGCCAGCAGCTCCAGGGCGCTCTACGAGCAGTACTTC. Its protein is CASSSRALYEQYF.

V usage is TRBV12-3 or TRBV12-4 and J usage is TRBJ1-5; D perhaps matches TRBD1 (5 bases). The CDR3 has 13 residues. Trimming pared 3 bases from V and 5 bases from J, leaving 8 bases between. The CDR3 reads CASSFRADQPQHF. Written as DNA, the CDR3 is TGTGCCAGCAGTTTCAGGGCAGATCAGCCCCAGCATTTT.

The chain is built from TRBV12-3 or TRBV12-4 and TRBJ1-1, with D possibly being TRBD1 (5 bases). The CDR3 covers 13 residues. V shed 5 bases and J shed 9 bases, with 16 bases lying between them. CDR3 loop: CASSGEGSIKAFF. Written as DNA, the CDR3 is TGTGCCAGCAGTGGGGAGGGGTCAATTAAAGCTTTCTTT.

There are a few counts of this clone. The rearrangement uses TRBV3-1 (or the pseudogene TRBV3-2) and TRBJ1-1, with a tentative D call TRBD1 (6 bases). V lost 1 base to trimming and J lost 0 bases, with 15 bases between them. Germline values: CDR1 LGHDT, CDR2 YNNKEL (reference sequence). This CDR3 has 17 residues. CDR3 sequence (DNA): TGTGCCAGCAGCCAAGCGAGGGGCAGGGGACTGAACACTGAAGCTTTCTTT. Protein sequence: CASSQARGRGLNTEAFF.

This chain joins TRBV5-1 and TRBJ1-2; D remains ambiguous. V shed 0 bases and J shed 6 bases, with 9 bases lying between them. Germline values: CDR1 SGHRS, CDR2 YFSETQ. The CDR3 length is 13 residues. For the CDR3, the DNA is TGCGCCAGCAGCTTGGAAGGGAGTAATGGCTACACCTTC. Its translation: CASSLEGSNGYTF.

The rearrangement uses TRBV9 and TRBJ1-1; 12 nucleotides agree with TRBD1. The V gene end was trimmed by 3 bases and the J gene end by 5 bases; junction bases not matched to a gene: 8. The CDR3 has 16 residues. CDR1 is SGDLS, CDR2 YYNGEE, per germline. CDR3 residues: CASSGGQGAGWTEAFF. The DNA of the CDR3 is TGTGCCAGCAGCGGGGGACAGGGGGCTGGATGGACTGAAGCTTTCTTT.